This T cell receptor beta chain was sequenced during a study of regulatory T cells in long-lasting Graves disease. Study context: Newly diagnosed Graves' patients had under 3 months of antithyroid drugs. The study's findings and limits: Relative to new patients (roughly 1,000), persistent patients exhibited greater sharing of public clonotypes (more than 2,500). The study found TRBV28, TRBJ1-2 and TRBJ2-5 favored in persistent disease.

Specified time point: newly diagnosed GD, antithyroid drugs for less than 3 months. There was RNA extracted from PBMCs, and the TCR library was made from it. This clonotype was recorded a few times. Antigen: not known. Being one base from a much bigger clone, this may be a read error. The V end lost 4 bases, the J end lost 0 bases, and 19 bases lay between the germline ends. CDR3 length: 17 amino acids. Germline V gene sequence: CDR1 MNHEY, CDR2 SMNVEV (reference sequence). iRepertoire HTBI primers and Arm-PCR of CDR3 regions built TCR beta libraries. One entry per CDR3 protein, called by TCRdb with MiXCR from the multiplex PCR reads. The sample lists fewer than 350,000 distinct CDR3 sequences, 15% to 20% occurring once.

The J gene is TRBJ2-7, the V gene TRBV27; a possible D gene is TRBD2 (7 bases). This clonotype was sampled from a female donor with Graves disease. Sequenced material: peripheral blood mononuclear cells (PBMCs), taken at new diagnosis, from a patient treated with antithyroid drugs. DNA for the CDR3: TGTGCCAGCAGTTCAACCCTACGGGGGGCCCGCTCCTACGAGCAGTACTTC. Translating it yields CASSSTLRGARSYEQYF.